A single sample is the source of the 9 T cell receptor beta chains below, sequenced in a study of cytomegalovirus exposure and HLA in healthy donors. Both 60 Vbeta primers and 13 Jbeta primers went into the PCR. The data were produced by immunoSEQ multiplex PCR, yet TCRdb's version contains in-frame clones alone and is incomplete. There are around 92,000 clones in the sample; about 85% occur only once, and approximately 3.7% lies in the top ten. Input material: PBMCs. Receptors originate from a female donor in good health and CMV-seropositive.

CDR3 amino acids: CASSLVTSFNEKLFF. The CDR3 coding sequence is TGTGCCAGCAGCTTAGTAACCAGTTTTAATGAAAAACTGTTTTTT. The chain couples TRBV7-9 to TRBJ1-4; D remains ambiguous. Germline values: CDR1 SEHNR, CDR2 FQNEAQ (reference sequence). The V and J ends lost 1 base and 4 bases respectively, with 10 bases between them. The CDR3 contains 15 residues.

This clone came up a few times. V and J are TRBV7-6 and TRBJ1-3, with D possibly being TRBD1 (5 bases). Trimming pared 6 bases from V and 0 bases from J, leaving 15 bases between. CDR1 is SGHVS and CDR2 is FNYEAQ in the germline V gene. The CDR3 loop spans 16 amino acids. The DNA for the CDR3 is TGTGCCAGCAGTTTTGCCAGGGATCACTCTGGAAACACCATATATTTT. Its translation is CASSFARDHSGNTIYF.

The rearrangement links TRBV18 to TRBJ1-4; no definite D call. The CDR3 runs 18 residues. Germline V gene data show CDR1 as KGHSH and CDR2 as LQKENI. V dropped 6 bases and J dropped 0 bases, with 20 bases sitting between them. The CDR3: CASSPTLAVDATNEKLFF. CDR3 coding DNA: TGTGCCAGCTCCCCGACCTTGGCGGTTGACGCAACTAATGAAAAACTGTTTTTT.

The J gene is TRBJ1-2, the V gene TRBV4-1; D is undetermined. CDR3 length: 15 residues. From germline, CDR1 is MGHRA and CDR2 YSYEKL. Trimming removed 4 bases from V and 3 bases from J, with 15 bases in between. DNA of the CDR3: TGCGCCAGCAGCCCCGACCCGGGTCTTTACTATGGCTACACCTTC. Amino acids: CASSPDPGLYYGYTF.

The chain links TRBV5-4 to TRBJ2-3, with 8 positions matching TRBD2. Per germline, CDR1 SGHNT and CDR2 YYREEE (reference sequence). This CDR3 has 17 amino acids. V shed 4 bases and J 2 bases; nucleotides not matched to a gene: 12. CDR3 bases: TGTGCCAGCAGCCTCGACGCCGGGACTAGAGTCACAGATACGCAGTATTTT. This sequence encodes CASSLDAGTRVTDTQYF.

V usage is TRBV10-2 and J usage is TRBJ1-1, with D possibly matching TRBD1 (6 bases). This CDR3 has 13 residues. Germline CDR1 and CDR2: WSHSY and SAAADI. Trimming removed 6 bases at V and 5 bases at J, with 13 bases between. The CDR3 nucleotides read TGCGCCAGCAGCCCTGGGGGCCTAACTGAAGCTTTCTTT. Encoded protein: CASSPGGLTEAFF.

CDR3 in DNA: TGTGCCAGCAGCGTAGGGGTTGGCGGGGGGTCCCCAGATACGCAGTATTTT. Amino acids: CASSVGVGGGSPDTQYF. The chain links TRBV9 to TRBJ2-3; 8 bases fit TRBD2. This CDR3 is 17 amino acids long. J lost 4 bases, V lost 0 bases, and 10 bases had no gene match. Germline CDR1 reads SGDLS; CDR2 reads YYNGEE.

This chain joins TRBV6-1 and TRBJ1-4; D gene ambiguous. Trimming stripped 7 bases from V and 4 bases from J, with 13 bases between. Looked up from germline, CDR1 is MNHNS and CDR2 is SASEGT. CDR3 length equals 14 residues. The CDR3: CASTERLHNEKLFF. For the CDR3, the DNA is TGTGCCAGCACCGAGCGCCTCCATAATGAAAAACTGTTTTTT.

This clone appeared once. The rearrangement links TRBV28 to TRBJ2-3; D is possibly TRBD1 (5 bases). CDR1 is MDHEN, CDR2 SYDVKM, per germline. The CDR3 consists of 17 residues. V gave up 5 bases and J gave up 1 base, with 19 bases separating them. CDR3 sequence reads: CASSLILRGLRTDTQYF. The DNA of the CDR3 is TGTGCCAGCAGTCTCATTTTAAGGGGATTGCGCACAGATACGCAGTATTTT.